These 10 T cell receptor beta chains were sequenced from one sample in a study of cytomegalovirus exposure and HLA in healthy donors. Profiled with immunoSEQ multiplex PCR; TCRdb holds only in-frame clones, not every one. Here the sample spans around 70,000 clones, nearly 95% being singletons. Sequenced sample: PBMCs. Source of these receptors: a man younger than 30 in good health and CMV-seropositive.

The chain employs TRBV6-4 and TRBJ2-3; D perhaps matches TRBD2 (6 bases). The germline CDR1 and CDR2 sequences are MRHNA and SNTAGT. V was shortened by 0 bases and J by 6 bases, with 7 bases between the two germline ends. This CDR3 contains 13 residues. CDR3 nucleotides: TGTGCCAGCAGTGACTCTCTAGCGGATACGCAGTATTTT. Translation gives CASSDSLADTQYF.

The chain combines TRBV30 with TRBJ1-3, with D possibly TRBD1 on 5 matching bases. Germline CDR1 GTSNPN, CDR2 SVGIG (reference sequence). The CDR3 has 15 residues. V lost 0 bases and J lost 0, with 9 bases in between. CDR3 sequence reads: CAWSVDSFSGNTIYF. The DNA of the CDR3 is TGTGCCTGGAGTGTCGACAGTTTCTCTGGAAACACCATATATTTT.

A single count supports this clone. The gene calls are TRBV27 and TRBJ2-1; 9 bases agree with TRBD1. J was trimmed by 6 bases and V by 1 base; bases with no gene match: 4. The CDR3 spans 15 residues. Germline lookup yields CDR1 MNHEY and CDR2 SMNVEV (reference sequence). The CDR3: CASSLFGTGFNEQFF. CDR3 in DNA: TGTGCCAGCAGTTTATTCGGGACAGGGTTCAATGAGCAGTTCTTC.

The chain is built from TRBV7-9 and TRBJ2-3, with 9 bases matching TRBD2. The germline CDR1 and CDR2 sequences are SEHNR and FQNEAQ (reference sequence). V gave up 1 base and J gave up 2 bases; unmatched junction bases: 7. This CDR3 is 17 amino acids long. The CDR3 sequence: CASSLEQTSGLTDTQYF. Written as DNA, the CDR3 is TGTGCCAGCAGCTTAGAACAGACTAGCGGACTCACAGATACGCAGTATTTT.

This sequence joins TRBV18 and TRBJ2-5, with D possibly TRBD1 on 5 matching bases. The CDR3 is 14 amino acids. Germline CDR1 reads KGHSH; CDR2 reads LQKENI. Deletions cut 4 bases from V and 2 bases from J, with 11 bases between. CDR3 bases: TGTGCCAGCTCACTAACAGGACGACAAGAGACCCAGTACTTC. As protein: CASSLTGRQETQYF.

Here the CDR3 reads CASSPLDLGQGGHEQYF. CDR3 bases: TGTGCCAGCAGTCCCCTCGACCTGGGACAGGGGGGTCACGAGCAGTACTTC. This chain links TRBV27 with TRBJ2-7; TRBD1 agrees at 11 bases. With V trimmed by 5 bases and J by 5 bases, 14 bases remained unmatched. The CDR3 is 17 residues long. Looked up from germline, CDR1 is MNHEY and CDR2 is SMNVEV (reference sequence).

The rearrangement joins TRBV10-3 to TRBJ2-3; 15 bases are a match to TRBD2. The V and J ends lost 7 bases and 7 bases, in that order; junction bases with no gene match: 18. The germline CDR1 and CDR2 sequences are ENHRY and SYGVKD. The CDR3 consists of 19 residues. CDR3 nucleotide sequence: TGTGCCATCACCAAATCAGGACTAGCGGGAGGGGGGCCCCCGAATACGCAGTATTTT. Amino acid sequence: CAITKSGLAGGGPPNTQYF.

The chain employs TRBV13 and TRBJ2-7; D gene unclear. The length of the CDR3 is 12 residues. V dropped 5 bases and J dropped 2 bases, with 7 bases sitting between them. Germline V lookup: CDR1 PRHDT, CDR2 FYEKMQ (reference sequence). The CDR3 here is CASSARTYEQYF. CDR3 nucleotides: TGTGCCAGCAGCGCGCGCACCTACGAGCAGTACTTC.

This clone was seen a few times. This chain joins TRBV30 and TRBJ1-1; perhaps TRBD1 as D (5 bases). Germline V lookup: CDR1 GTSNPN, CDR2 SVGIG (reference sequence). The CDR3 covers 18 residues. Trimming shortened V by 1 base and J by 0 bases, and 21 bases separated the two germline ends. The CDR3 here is CAWSGGGAHLFLNTEAFF. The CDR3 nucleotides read TGTGCCTGGAGTGGAGGAGGGGCTCATTTATTTCTGAACACTGAAGCTTTCTTT. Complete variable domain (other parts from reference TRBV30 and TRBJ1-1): SQTIHQWPATLVQPVGSPLSLECTVEGTSNPNLYWYRQAAGRGLQLLFYSVGIGQISSEVPQNLSASRPQDRQFILSSKKLLLSDSGFYLCAWSGGGAHLFLNTEAFFGQGTRLTVV.

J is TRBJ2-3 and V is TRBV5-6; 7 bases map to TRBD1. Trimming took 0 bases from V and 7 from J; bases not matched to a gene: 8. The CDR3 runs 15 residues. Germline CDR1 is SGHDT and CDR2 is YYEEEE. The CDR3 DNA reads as TGTGCCAGCAGCTTGGTCGACAGGGATTTGAATACGCAGTATTTT. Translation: CASSLVDRDLNTQYF.